The rows below give T cell receptor beta chains drawn from one sample of a study of shared clonotypes between healthy human individuals. Only in-frame clones appear in the TCRdb table, and some are missing; sequencing was by immunoSEQ multiplex PCR. The profile covers around 2.5 million clones, with 93% appearing a single time and around 0.37% taken by the ten largest. The sample comprised naive CD4+ T cells from PBMCs. These receptors were collected from a man aged 18 to 29 in good health. Some clones in this sample may be carry-over from other donors' samples. CDR3s include the opening cysteine and the closing phenylalanine or tryptophan. Each record gives: CDR3 length, D gene, J gene, V gene, clone size, CDR3 protein, CDR3 DNA. A D gene is named only where the DNA matches it firmly. Size is omitted from some rows. Given values are once, few, many or a class for expanded clones.

18	TRBD1	TRBJ1-4	TRBV28	-	CASSFGTVPGPAGEKLFF	TGTGCCAGCAGTTTCGGGACAGTTCCGGGCCCCGCCGGCGAAAAACTGTTTTTT
13	-	TRBJ2-5	TRBV6-1	-	CASSVDRWETQYF	TGTGCCAGCAGTGTTGACAGGTGGGAGACCCAGTACTTC
12	TRBD2	TRBJ2-7	TRBV30	-	CAWFSGTYEQYF	TGTGCCTGGTTTAGCGGGACCTACGAGCAGTACTTC
15	TRBD1	TRBJ1-1	TRBV7-2	-	CASSYSRDRNTEAFF	TGTGCCAGCAGCTACAGCCGGGACAGGAACACTGAAGCTTTCTTT
14	-	TRBJ1-3	TRBV2	-	CAGSPDFIGNTIYF	TGTGCCGGCAGTCCGGACTTTATTGGAAACACCATATATTTT
15	TRBD2	TRBJ2-2	TRBV5-1	few	CASSLRLATYGELFF	TGCGCCAGCAGCTTGAGACTAGCGACCTACGGGGAGCTGTTTTTT
15	-	TRBJ1-6	TRBV6-5	-	CASSYSGVTNSPLHF	TGTGCCAGCAGTTACTCCGGAGTAACCAATTCACCCCTCCACTTT
18	TRBD1	TRBJ1-1	TRBV27	-	CASSLWGGQGRFDTEAFF	TGTGCCAGCAGTCTATGGGGGGGACAGGGTAGGTTTGACACTGAAGCTTTCTTT
15	-	TRBJ1-4	TRBV2	-	CASSVASDYNEKLFF	TGTGCCAGCAGTGTGGCCAGCGATTATAATGAAAAACTGTTTTTT
16	-	TRBJ2-1	TRBV7-2	-	CASSLDSGLAGNEQFF	TGTGCCAGCAGCTTAGATTCAGGGCTAGCAGGTAATGAGCAGTTCTTC
15	TRBD1	TRBJ2-2	TRBV11-2	-	CASSPGTGITGELFF	TGTGCCAGCAGCCCTGGGACAGGGATCACCGGGGAGCTGTTTTTT
15	-	TRBJ1-1	TRBV28	-	CASSLPGAAGDEAFF	TGTGCCAGCAGTTTACCGGGAGCGGCGGGCGATGAAGCTTTCTTT
14	TRBD1	TRBJ2-5	TRBV2	-	CASNRDRTQETQYF	TGTGCCAGCAACCGGGACAGGACCCAAGAGACCCAGTACTTC
11	-	TRBJ2-7	TRBV10-2	-	CASMRADEQYF	TGCGCCAGCATGAGGGCTGATGAGCAGTACTTC